The 2 T cell receptor beta chains reported below all come from one sample, sequenced in a study of CD4 T cells in relation to SARS-CoV-2 and coronaviruses. These TCRs are of unknown antigen specificity. The unexposed donors gave CD4+ T cells in 2011-2018, prior to COVID-19. After about ten days of culture, CD4+ T cells were isolated. Libraries were prepared by immunoSEQ multiplex PCR; TCRdb keeps only in-frame clonotypes and omits some of them. The sample lists tens of thousands of clones, roughly 80% seen once, with approximately 13% in the top ten. The sample was CD4+ T cells from PBMCs, cultured in vitro. Receptor source: a human donor in good health.

V usage is TRBV5-1 and J usage is TRBJ2-2, with D unresolved. V lost 1 base to trimming and J lost 8 bases, with 9 bases between them. The CDR3 consists of 13 residues. The germline V gene encodes CDR1 SGHRS and CDR2 YFSETQ. The CDR3, as DNA: TGCGCCAGCAGCTTGATAGTCGGTGGGGAGCTGTTTTTT. Protein sequence: CASSLIVGGELFF.

The chain joins TRBV11-2 to TRBJ2-7; D gene ambiguous. V was trimmed by 1 base and J by 9 bases, leaving 22 bases between them. Germline CDR1 reads SGHAT; CDR2 reads FQNNGV. The CDR3 is made up of 16 amino acids. In DNA, the CDR3 is TGTGCCAGCAGCTTAGTAATACGGGCCGCCCGAATGGGGCAGTACTTC. Protein product: CASSLVIRAARMGQYF.